This T cell receptor (beta chain) was identified during a study of blood T cell repertoires in COVID-19. Germline V gene data show CDR1 as SGHNT and CDR2 as YYREEE (reference sequence). The CDR3 totals 16 residues. J lost 3 bases, V lost 3 bases, and 11 bases had no gene match. The method was immunoSEQ multiplex PCR; TCRdb's version includes in-frame clones alone and lacks a portion of them. Of 150,000 to 200,000 clones listed, more than 75% are singletons. The age range of participants was 18 to 89 years, with residence in about two dozen US areas. The receptor was isolated from a woman aged 45-60 years who had recovered from COVID-19. Sequences were obtained from PBMCs or T cells enriched from blood (not recorded which). V usage is TRBV5-4 and J usage is TRBJ2-7; 8 bases agree with TRBD2. The CDR3 DNA reads as TGTGCCAGCAGCTCCCAGAAGGGACTAGTAAACTACGAGCAGTACTTC. Residues: CASSSQKGLVNYEQYF.